The T cell receptor beta chain under discussion was sequenced for a study of blood T cell repertoires in COVID-19. Overall study context: Both acute and convalescent COVID-19 samples were obtained from the United States, Italy and Spain. From T cells, B-cell-depleted T cells, or PBMCs came the material, which was cDNA or gDNA.

Clones were read by immunoSEQ multiplex PCR, and TCRdb kept only the in-frame ones, dropping some. The profile shows some 160,000 clones, just under 85% of them singletons. Per germline, CDR1 SGHRS and CDR2 YFSETQ. Losses at the gene ends were 0 bases for V and 1 base for J; bases not matched to a gene: 10. The CDR3 loop spans 18 amino acids. Patients of the Seattle cohort, enrolled during active infection, were followed longitudinally. The sample taken for sequencing was peripheral blood. The chain is built from TRBV5-1 and TRBJ1-2; 9 bases are shared with TRBD1. The clonotype comes from a woman at least 80 years old with COVID-19, enrolled during active disease. CDR3 region: CASSLAGTGGHNNYGYTF. In nucleotides, the CDR3 is TGCGCCAGCAGCTTGGCGGGAACAGGGGGCCATAATAACTATGGCTACACCTTC.